This T cell receptor (beta chain) was sequenced in a study of Ad26.COV2.S vaccination and SARS-CoV-2 variants. With 5 bases removed from V and 7 bases from J, the gap between germline ends came to 17 bases. CDR1 is LNHDA and CDR2 is SQIVND in the germline V gene (reference sequence). The CDR3 consists of 14 residues. The study's findings and limits: People given the vaccine had a wider spike-specific TCR breadth than placebo recipients did. Across vaccine and placebo recipients, the breadth of non-spike TCRs was similar. Quantification of TCR breadth and depth may have yielded underestimates of total T cell responses.

Points on this clone: Its matching antigen is unknown.

TCRdb keeps only in-frame clones here, not all; method: immunoSEQ multiplex PCR. The sample holds around 86,000 clones; more than 65% are singletons and the top ten take more than 15%. This sequence was found in a human donor who had recovered from COVID-19. The genes are TRBV19 and TRBJ1-2; D is perhaps TRBD1 (6 bases). The material sequenced was peripheral blood, taken after recovery from COVID-19. CDR3 residues: CASSQRGAGGGYTF. The DNA of the CDR3 is TGTGCCAGTAGTCAGAGGGGGGCCGGTGGTGGCTACACCTTC.